The source of this T cell receptor beta chain is a study of OX40 agonist ivuxolimab in advanced cancers. Across the whole study: The mean age was roughly 60 years, ranging from about 20 to 85, with around four fifths of participants male. Partial responses occurred in Three dose-escalation patients, one with hepatocellular carcinoma and two with cutaneous melanoma.

General study findings and limits: Among patients with partial responses at 0.1-3.0 mg/kg, clonal expansion was among the lowest. Certain nonresponders likewise exhibited a low normalized T-cell clonal expansion.

V lost 4 bases and J lost 4; bases outside the gene matches: 10. The germline CDR1 and CDR2 sequences are SGDLS and YYNGEE. The CDR3 consists of 17 residues. About this clone itself: No antigen is known for it.

Libraries were prepared by immunoSEQ multiplex PCR; TCRdb keeps only in-frame clonotypes and omits some of them. Altogether under 85,000 clones are present, about 85% being singletons, with the ten largest covering about 8.6%. Sequencing used CD4+ or CD8+ T cells sorted from blood, obtained in a trial of the OX40 agonist ivuxolimab. This sequence originates from an adult with an advanced solid tumor such as melanoma, head and neck, liver or kidney cancer. This chain connects TRBV9 to TRBJ2-3; 12 bases match TRBD2. This CDR3 is CASSPNPSGRGADTQYF. The CDR3 DNA sequence: TGTGCCAGCAGCCCGAACCCTAGCGGGAGGGGTGCAGATACGCAGTATTTT.